The 26 T cell receptor beta chains given below trace back to one sample, sequenced in a study of T-cell memory formation after mild COVID-19. TCRdb fed the 5' RACE reads into MiXCR, producing one record per CDR3 protein. Of about 430,000 distinct CDR3 sequences in the sample, 24% were seen once. The specimen sequenced was PBMCs or a T cell subset sorted from them (not recorded which). The receptors were gathered from an adult woman who had mild COVID-19 (a few samples of this study predate the infection). Cell type and time point are not known.

This chain links TRBV15 with TRBJ2-7, with 9 bases fitting TRBD1. With V trimmed by 3 bases and J by 3 bases, 6 bases remained unmatched. Germline CDR1 reads LNHNV; CDR2 reads YYDKDF (reference sequence). The CDR3 has 15 residues. The CDR3 DNA follows: TGTGCCACCAGCAGGGACAGGGGTGTTCTCTACGAGCAGTACTTC. This encodes CATSRDRGVLYEQYF.

This clonotype was found a few times. The CDR3 here is CASSAFGYTF. CDR3 bases: TGTGCCAGCAGTGCGTTCGGCTACACCTTC. The chain has TRBV7-9 and TRBJ1-2; D is uncertain. CDR1 is SEHNR and CDR2 is FQNEAQ in the germline V gene (reference sequence). Deletions cut 6 bases from V and 8 bases from J, with 7 bases between. The CDR3 loop spans 10 amino acids. Drawing the rest from reference TRBV7-9 and TRBJ1-2, the complete variable domain is DTGVSQNPRHKITKRGQNVTFRCDPISEHNRLYWYRQTLGQGPEFLTYFQNEAQLEKSRLLSDRFSAERPKGSFSTLEIQRTEQGDSAMYLCASSAFGYTFGSGTRLTVV.

This clonotype was counted between two and nine times. The V and J genes are TRBV30 and TRBJ2-7; TRBD2 matches at 8 bases. V gave up 3 bases and J gave up 2 bases; unmatched junction bases: 3. Germline V gene sequence: CDR1 GTSNPN, CDR2 SVGIG (reference sequence). The CDR3 has 13 amino acids. This CDR3 is CAWRTSDTYEQYF. The CDR3 DNA reads as TGTGCCTGGAGGACTAGCGATACCTACGAGCAGTACTTC.

The rearrangement uses TRBV7-3 and TRBJ2-3, with 9 bases aligning to TRBD2. CDR1 and CDR2 from the germline V gene are SGHTA and FQGTGA. The trim removed 8 bases at V and 6 bases at J, leaving 12 bases unmatched. This CDR3 has 15 amino acids. This chain's CDR3 is CASPLERGAGDTQYF. As DNA, the CDR3 is TGTGCCAGCCCTCTTGAGCGGGGGGCCGGGGATACGCAGTATTTT.

In this sample, this clonotype turned up a few times. The rearrangement uses TRBV7-2 and TRBJ1-2, with TRBD1 identical over 7 bases. The CDR3 consists of 16 residues. The V segment lost 2 bases and the J segment 2 bases; nucleotides outside the gene matches: 8. CDR1 and CDR2 from the germline V gene are SGHTA and FQGNSA. The CDR3 DNA sequence: TGTGCCAGCAGCTTATGGGGTCAGGGGGTAAACTATGGCTACACCTTC. Translating gives CASSLWGQGVNYGYTF.

V usage is TRBV3-1 and J usage is TRBJ1-3; no clear D. Per the germline V gene, CDR1 is LGHDT and CDR2 is YNNKEL (reference sequence). The CDR3 spans 14 residues. The V end was cut by 11 bases, the J end by 0 bases, with 14 bases between. DNA for the CDR3: TGTGCCGCGGGAAGTAGGAGCTCTGGAAACACCATATATTTT. Translating it yields CAAGSRSSGNTIYF.

This clonotype was seen many times. The V call is TRBV29-1, the J call TRBJ2-3, with 8 bases lining up with TRBD2. After removal of 5 bases from V and 5 bases from J, the junction contained 0 bases not matched to a gene. Per germline, CDR1 SQVTM and CDR2 ANQGSEA. The CDR3 is made up of 11 amino acids. The CDR3 DNA is TGCAGCGTTCGGGGGGGAGATACGCAGTATTTT. It codes for CSVRGGDTQYF.

This clonotype was detected ten times or more. The chain recombines TRBV6-2 or TRBV6-3 with TRBJ2-3; D remains ambiguous. The germline gives CDR1 MNHEY, CDR2 SVGEGT. The length of the CDR3 is 14 residues. Trimming cost V 2 bases and J 6 bases, with 12 bases left between them. In DNA form, the CDR3 reads TGTGCCAGCAGTTACGGGTCGAGTGTGGATACGCAGTATTTT. It is translated as CASSYGSSVDTQYF.

There are a few counts of this clonotype. The rearrangement joins TRBV7-9 to TRBJ2-1; 7 bases line up with TRBD2. The CDR3 covers 15 residues. After removal of 4 bases from V and 10 bases from J, the junction contained 13 bases not matched to a gene. Germline CDR1 and CDR2: SEHNR and FQNEAQ (reference sequence). CDR3 DNA sequence: TGTGCCAGCAGCTACAACGGGGCGGGAGAAAGGGAGCAGTTCTTC. Amino acid sequence: CASSYNGAGEREQFF.

The chain recombines TRBV27 with TRBJ1-4; D is perhaps TRBD1 (6 bases). Trimming left V 4 bases short and J 2 bases short, with 14 bases between. Per germline, CDR1 MNHEY and CDR2 SMNVEV (reference sequence). This CDR3 is built from 16 residues. This CDR3 reads CASSSGQSGTNEKLFF. The CDR3 coding sequence is TGTGCCAGCAGTTCTGGACAGTCTGGGACTAATGAAAAACTGTTTTTT.

This clonotype was observed a few times. CDR3 sequence (DNA): TGCAGTGCCCAGAGGACAGGGAGGGAGACCCAGTACTTC. The encoded protein is CSAQRTGRETQYF. The chain combines TRBV20-1 with TRBJ2-5; 8 bases match TRBD1. Per the germline V gene, CDR1 is DFQATT and CDR2 is SNEGSKA (reference sequence). The J segment lost 5 bases and the V segment lost 6 bases, leaving 8 bases of the junction unmatched. This CDR3 contains 13 residues.

This clonotype was counted between two and nine times. The CDR3: CASSQGWGGASDTQYF. DNA for the CDR3: TGCGCCAGCAGCCAAGGGTGGGGGGGGGCCTCAGATACGCAGTATTTT. The chain carries TRBV4-1 and TRBJ2-3; D might be TRBD2 (7 bases). The CDR3 extends over 16 amino acids. The germline CDR1 and CDR2 sequences are MGHRA and YSYEKL. V gave up 1 base and J gave up 4 bases, with 15 bases separating them.

The chain links TRBV3-1 to TRBJ2-7, with D perhaps TRBD2 (6 bases). CDR1 and CDR2 (germline): LGHDT, YNNKEL (reference sequence). V was cut by 6 bases and J by 2 bases, with 20 bases left in between. This CDR3 region has 16 residues. The CDR3, as DNA: TGTGCCAGCAGGGGGCAAGGGAGGAGTCGAACCTACGAGCAGTACTTC. This sequence encodes CASRGQGRSRTYEQYF.

V usage is TRBV5-1 and J usage is TRBJ2-5; 7 bases align to TRBD1. Per the germline V gene, CDR1 is SGHRS and CDR2 is YFSETQ. J lost 7 bases, V lost 2 bases, and 11 bases had no gene match. This CDR3 is 15 amino acids long. CDR3 DNA sequence: TGCGCCAGCAGCTTCCTCGGAGACAGGGTTACGACCCAGTACTTC. It yields the protein CASSFLGDRVTTQYF.

CDR3 sequence reads: CAIRTSQLNNEQFF. The DNA of the CDR3 is TGTGCCATCCGGACTAGCCAATTAAACAATGAGCAGTTCTTC. This rearrangement joins TRBV10-3 to TRBJ2-1; TRBD2 aligns across 8 bases. V lost 8 bases, J lost 5 bases, and 8 bases stayed unmatched. Germline CDR1 ENHRY, CDR2 SYGVKD. The CDR3 runs 14 residues.

The J gene is TRBJ2-1, the V gene TRBV7-3, with 10 bases fitting TRBD2. Unmatched junction bases numbered 3, after V lost 6 bases and J lost 10 bases. This CDR3 comprises 12 residues. The germline gives CDR1 SGHTA, CDR2 FQGTGA. The DNA of the CDR3 is TGTGCCAGCAGGGTAGCGGGGGGAGAGCAGTTCTTC. Amino acid sequence: CASRVAGGEQFF. The complete variable domain, with remaining parts taken from reference TRBV7-3 and TRBJ2-1, reads GAGVSQTPSNKVTEKGKYVELRCDPISGHTALYWYRQSLGQGPEFLIYFQGTGAADDSGLPNDRFFAVRPEGSVSTLKIQRTERGDSAVYLCASRVAGGEQFFGPGTRLTVL.

V is TRBV11-2 and J is TRBJ2-7; 8 positions agree with TRBD1. The CDR3 sequence is 15 residues long. V dropped 6 bases and J dropped 3; count of bases not matched to a gene: 10. The germline V gene has CDR1 SGHAT and CDR2 FQNNGV. The CDR3 DNA follows: TGTGCCAGCAGAAACTCCTACAGGGGGGTCTACGAGCAGTACTTC. This codes for CASRNSYRGVYEQYF. The full variable domain, its missing parts supplied by reference TRBV11-2 and TRBJ2-7, is EAGVAQSPRYKIIEKRQSVAFWCNPISGHATLYWYQQILGQGPKLLIQFQNNGVVDDSQLPKDRFSAERLKGVDSTLKIQPAKLEDSAVYLCASRNSYRGVYEQYFGPGTRLTVT.

This clonotype was seen only a few times. This chain uses TRBV5-1 with TRBJ1-1, with D hard to call. V lost 7 bases to trimming and J lost 0 bases, with 16 bases between them. Germline values: CDR1 SGHRS, CDR2 YFSETQ. The CDR3 runs to 15 residues. The DNA for the CDR3 is TGCGCCAGCGCCCTAAGCCGGAACATGAACACTGAAGCTTTCTTT. Translated: CASALSRNMNTEAFF.

The chain carries TRBV18 and TRBJ1-2; no clear D gene. Germline values: CDR1 KGHSH, CDR2 LQKENI. V shed 3 bases and J shed 4 bases, with 12 bases lying between them. CDR3 size: 14 residues. The CDR3 loop reads CASSPITLIYGYTF. CDR3 nucleotide sequence: TGTGCCAGCTCACCGATAACCTTAATCTATGGCTACACCTTC.

J is TRBJ2-1 and V is TRBV5-6; 7 bases line up with TRBD1. Germline V gives CDR1 SGHDT, CDR2 YYEEEE. V was pared by 4 bases and J by 0 bases, with 13 bases of the junction left unmatched. The CDR3 is 18 residues long. CDR3 sequence reads: CASSPGGQRTFSYNEQFF. The CDR3 DNA reads TGTGCCAGCAGCCCTGGGGGACAGAGGACCTTCTCCTACAATGAGCAGTTCTTC.

The CDR3 region has the DNA TGCGCCAGCAGCGCCGGGACAGGATCCTACAATGAGCAGTTCTTC. This sequence encodes CASSAGTGSYNEQFF. V and J are TRBV5-1 and TRBJ2-1, with 8 nucleotides matching TRBD1. Germline values: CDR1 SGHRS, CDR2 YFSETQ. This CDR3 is 15 amino acids long. Trimming cost V 4 bases and J 1 base; bases outside gene matches: 4.

This clonotype turned up a few times. V usage is TRBV4-2 and J usage is TRBJ2-5; D unclear. Germline values: CDR1 LGHNA, CDR2 YNFKEQ. Trimming left V 0 bases short and J 2 bases short, with 10 bases between. The CDR3 runs 15 residues. In DNA, the CDR3 is TGTGCCAGCAGCCAAGATCCGCTTGATCAAGAGACCCAGTACTTC. Residues: CASSQDPLDQETQYF.

The CDR3 sequence: CSARSSSYNSPLHF. The DNA for the CDR3 is TGCAGTGCTAGATCCAGCTCCTATAATTCACCCCTCCACTTT. The J gene is TRBJ1-6, the V gene TRBV20-1; no definite D call. The V and J ends lost 2 bases and 0 bases respectively, with 5 bases between them. Germline-derived CDR1 and CDR2 are DFQATT and SNEGSKA (reference sequence). The CDR3 covers 14 residues.

J is TRBJ2-7 and V is TRBV7-2; D is possibly TRBD2 (6 bases). The germline V gene encodes CDR1 SGHTA and CDR2 FQGNSA. V lost 4 bases and J lost 6, with 16 bases in between. There are 14 residues in the CDR3. CDR3: CASSSWGVRGEQYF. The DNA of the CDR3 is TGTGCCAGCAGCTCCTGGGGGGTTAGGGGCGAGCAGTACTTC.

This clonotype was observed a handful of times. V usage is TRBV27 and J usage is TRBJ2-1; D not certain. In germline, CDR1 is MNHEY, CDR2 SMNVEV (reference sequence). V was shortened by 0 bases and J by 0 bases, with 9 bases between the two germline ends. The CDR3 runs 16 residues. The CDR3 DNA sequence: TGTGCCAGCAGTTTATCGTTCTTGAGCTCCTACAATGAGCAGTTCTTC. Encoded protein: CASSLSFLSSYNEQFF.

This clonotype was observed a handful of times. The chain has TRBV7-9 and TRBJ2-5; TRBD2 agrees at 7 bases. V dropped 8 bases and J dropped 5; count of bases not matched to a gene: 8. The CDR3 loop spans 13 amino acids. Germline CDR1 is SEHNR and CDR2 is FQNEAQ (reference sequence). CDR3 bases: TGTGCCAGCCGAAGCGGGAAAACGGAGACCCAGTACTTC. Protein: CASRSGKTETQYF.